This is a list of T cell receptor beta chains from one sample in a study of shared clonotypes between healthy human individuals. Profiled with immunoSEQ multiplex PCR; TCRdb holds only in-frame clones, not every one. The table shows roughly 1,500,000 clones, with 98% occurring only once. Sequencing was performed on naive CD4+ T cells sorted from blood. Source of these receptors: a young man in good health. Both conserved end residues are part of each CDR3. The D gene is left open where the match is weak. Not every row has a clone size; where given, it reads once, few, many or a size class.

CDR3 length | clone size | D gene | J gene | V gene | CDR3 protein | CDR3 DNA
17 | - | TRBD1 | TRBJ2-7 | TRBV9 | CASSANTGTDLSYEQYF | TGTGCCAGCAGCGCGAACACCGGGACAGATCTTTCCTACGAGCAGTACTTC
15 | - | TRBD2 | TRBJ2-2 | TRBV7-2 | CASSPEAGGTGELFF | TGTGCCAGCAGCCCCGAAGCGGGAGGCACCGGGGAGCTGTTTTTT
13 | once | - | TRBJ2-5 | TRBV18 | CASSTSEAQTQYF | TGTGCCAGCTCAACGTCAGAGGCCCAGACCCAGTACTTC
14 | - | - | TRBJ2-1 | TRBV10-2 | CASSESGRLDEQFF | TGCGCCAGCAGTGAGTCGGGTAGGTTAGATGAGCAGTTCTTC
16 | - | TRBD1 | TRBJ2-3 | TRBV28 | CASPGRDSSSTDTQYF | TGTGCCAGCCCCGGCCGGGACAGCAGTAGCACAGATACGCAGTATTTT
14 | - | TRBD1 | TRBJ1-1 | TRBV6-4 | CASRRTGYSTEAFF | TGTGCCAGCCGACGGACAGGGTATAGCACTGAAGCTTTCTTT
15 | - | - | TRBJ2-3 | TRBV2 | CASSDGGAGTDTQYF | TGTGCCAGCAGTGATGGGGGGGCCGGCACAGATACGCAGTATTTT
13 | once | - | TRBJ1-5 | TRBV14 | CASSLAGSRPQHF | TGTGCCAGCAGCTTGGCAGGCAGTAGGCCCCAGCATTTT
15 | - | TRBD2 | TRBJ2-7 | TRBV28 | CASSPPRTSGSPQYF | TGTGCCAGCAGTCCCCCAAGGACTAGCGGGAGCCCCCAGTACTTC
17 | - | - | TRBJ2-1 | TRBV19 | CASSTPGLPPGVGEQFF | TGTGCCAGTAGTACCCCGGGACTTCCCCCCGGGGTGGGTGAGCAGTTCTTC
13 | - | - | TRBJ2-5 | TRBV11-3 | CASSLEGAGTQYF | TGTGCCAGCAGCTTAGAAGGTGCGGGGACCCAGTACTTC
16 | - | - | TRBJ2-7 | TRBV5-5 | CASSPQPTSSVHEQYF | TGTGCCAGCAGCCCCCAGCCGACCAGCTCAGTCCACGAGCAGTACTTC
16 | - | TRBD2 | TRBJ2-4 | TRBV19 | CASSIFKSGGRHIQYF | TGTGCCAGTAGTATCTTTAAATCGGGAGGGCGTCACATTCAGTACTTC
13 | - | - | TRBJ2-7 | TRBV7-9 | CASSTRRSSPEYF | TGTGCCAGCAGCACCCGAAGGTCGTCCCCGGAGTACTTC
13 | - | - | TRBJ2-7 | TRBV2 | CASSRDNSYEQYF | TGTGCCAGCAGTAGGGACAACTCCTACGAGCAGTACTTC
16 | - | TRBD1 | TRBJ2-7 | TRBV28 | CASTVPGTGGSYEQYF | TGTGCCAGCACCGTCCCCGGGACAGGGGGCTCCTACGAGCAGTACTTC
15 | - | TRBD2 | TRBJ2-1 | TRBV18 | CASSPGTSFLYEQFF | TGTGCCAGCTCACCCGGGACTAGCTTTTTGTATGAGCAGTTCTTC
14 | - | - | TRBJ1-4 | TRBV19 | CASSITSLNEKLFF | TGTGCCAGTAGTATAACTTCCCTTAATGAAAAACTGTTTTTT
14 | once | - | TRBJ2-3 | TRBV5-4 | CASSTRRSTDTQYF | TGTGCCAGCAGCACTCGTCGCAGCACAGATACGCAGTATTTT
14 | - | - | TRBJ2-7 | TRBV5-4 | CASSLGDGAYEQYF | TGTGCCAGCAGCTTGGGGGACGGAGCCTACGAGCAGTACTTC
15 | - | - | TRBJ1-2 | TRBV6-4 | CASSDEMTGRYGYTF | TGTGCCAGCAGTGACGAAATGACTGGGAGATATGGCTACACCTTC
12 | - | - | TRBJ2-5 | TRBV30 | CAWRNEDETQYF | TGTGCCTGGAGGAATGAAGATGAGACCCAGTACTTC